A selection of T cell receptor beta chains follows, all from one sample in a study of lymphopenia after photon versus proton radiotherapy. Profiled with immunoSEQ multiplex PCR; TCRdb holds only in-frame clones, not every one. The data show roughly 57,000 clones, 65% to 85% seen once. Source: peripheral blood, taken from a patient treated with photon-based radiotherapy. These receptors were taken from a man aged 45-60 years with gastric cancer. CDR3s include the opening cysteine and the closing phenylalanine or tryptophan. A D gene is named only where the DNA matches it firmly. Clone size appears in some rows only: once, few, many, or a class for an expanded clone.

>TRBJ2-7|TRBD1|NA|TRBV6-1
CASRTGGSTYEQYF
TGTGCCAGCAGAACAGGGGGCTCTACCTACGAGCAGTACTTC
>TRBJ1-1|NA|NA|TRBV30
CAWRGQTEAFF
TGTGCCTGGAGGGGCCAAACTGAAGCTTTCTTT
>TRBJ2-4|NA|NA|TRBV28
CASSWPGAVAKNIQYF
TGTGCCAGCAGTTGGCCGGGGGCCGTAGCCAAAAACATTCAGTACTTC
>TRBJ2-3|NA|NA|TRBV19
CASSIWGSAGTDTQYF
TGTGCCAGTAGTATTTGGGGATCGGCGGGCACAGATACGCAGTATTTT
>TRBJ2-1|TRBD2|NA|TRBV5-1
CASSRGLAPSGEQFF
TGCGCCAGCAGCAGGGGACTAGCGCCCTCGGGTGAGCAGTTCTTC
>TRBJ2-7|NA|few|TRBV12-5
CASGLVPGGRIEQYF
TGTGCTAGTGGTTTGGTACCTGGGGGAAGGATCGAGCAGTACTTC
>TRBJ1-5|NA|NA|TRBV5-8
CASSPYNQPQHF
TGTGCCAGCAGCCCGTACAATCAGCCCCAGCATTTT
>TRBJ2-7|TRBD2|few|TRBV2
CASRLAGAYEQYF
TGTGCCAGCCGCTTAGCGGGAGCCTACGAGCAGTACTTC
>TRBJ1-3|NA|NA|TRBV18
CASSPDGGSGNTIYF
TGTGCCAGCTCACCGGACGGTGGCTCTGGAAACACCATATATTTT
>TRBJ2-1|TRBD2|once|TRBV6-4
CASSDSNSGRAYNEQFF
TGTGCCAGCAGTGACTCTAATAGCGGGAGGGCCTACAATGAGCAGTTCTTC
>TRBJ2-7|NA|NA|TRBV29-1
CSVVDGVSYEQYF
TGCAGCGTTGTTGATGGGGTTTCCTACGAGCAGTACTTC
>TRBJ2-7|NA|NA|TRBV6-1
CASSEARQRYEQYF
TGTGCCAGCAGTGAAGCTAGACAGCGATACGAGCAGTACTTC
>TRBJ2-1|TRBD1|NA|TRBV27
CASSLDRVNEQFF
TGTGCCAGCAGTTTGGACAGGGTCAATGAGCAGTTCTTC
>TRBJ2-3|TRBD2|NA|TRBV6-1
CASRTGGGTDTQYF
TGTGCCAGCAGAACGGGAGGAGGGACAGATACGCAGTATTTT
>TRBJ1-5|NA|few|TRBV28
CASSFGTGNQPQHF
TGTGCCAGCAGTTTCGGGACGGGCAATCAGCCCCAGCATTTT
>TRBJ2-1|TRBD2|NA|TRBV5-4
CASSSRTSGRASEQFF
TGTGCCAGCAGCTCTAGGACTAGCGGGAGGGCCAGTGAGCAGTTCTTC
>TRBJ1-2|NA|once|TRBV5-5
CASSLASGGLYGYTF
TGTGCCAGCAGCTTGGCCTCGGGCGGACTATATGGCTACACCTTC
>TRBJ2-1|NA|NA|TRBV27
CASSPVDGSGFSQFF
TGTGCCAGCAGTCCAGTTGACGGGTCGGGATTCTCGCAGTTCTTC
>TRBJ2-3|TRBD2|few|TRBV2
CASIAGGTDTQYF
TGTGCCAGCATAGCGGGAGGCACAGATACGCAGTATTTT
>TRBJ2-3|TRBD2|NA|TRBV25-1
CASSVGGRSTDTQYF
TGTGCCAGCAGTGTTGGCGGGAGGTCCACAGATACGCAGTATTTT